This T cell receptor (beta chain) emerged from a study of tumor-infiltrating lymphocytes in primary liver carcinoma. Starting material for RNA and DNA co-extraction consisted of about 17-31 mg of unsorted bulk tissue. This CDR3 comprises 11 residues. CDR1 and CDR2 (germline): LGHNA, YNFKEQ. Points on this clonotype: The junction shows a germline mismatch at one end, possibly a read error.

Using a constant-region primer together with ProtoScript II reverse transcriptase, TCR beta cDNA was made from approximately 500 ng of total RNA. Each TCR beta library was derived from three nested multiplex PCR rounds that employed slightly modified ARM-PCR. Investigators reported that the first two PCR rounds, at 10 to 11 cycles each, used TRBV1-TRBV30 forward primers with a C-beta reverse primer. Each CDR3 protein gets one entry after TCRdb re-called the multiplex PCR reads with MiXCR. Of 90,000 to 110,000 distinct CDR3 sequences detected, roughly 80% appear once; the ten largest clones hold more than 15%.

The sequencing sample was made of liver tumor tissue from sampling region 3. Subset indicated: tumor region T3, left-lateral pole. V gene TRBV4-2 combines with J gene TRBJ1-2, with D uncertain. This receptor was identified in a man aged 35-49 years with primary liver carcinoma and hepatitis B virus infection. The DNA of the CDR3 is TGTGCCAGCAGTCAAGAGGGTAACTACACCTTC. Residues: CASSQEGNYTF.